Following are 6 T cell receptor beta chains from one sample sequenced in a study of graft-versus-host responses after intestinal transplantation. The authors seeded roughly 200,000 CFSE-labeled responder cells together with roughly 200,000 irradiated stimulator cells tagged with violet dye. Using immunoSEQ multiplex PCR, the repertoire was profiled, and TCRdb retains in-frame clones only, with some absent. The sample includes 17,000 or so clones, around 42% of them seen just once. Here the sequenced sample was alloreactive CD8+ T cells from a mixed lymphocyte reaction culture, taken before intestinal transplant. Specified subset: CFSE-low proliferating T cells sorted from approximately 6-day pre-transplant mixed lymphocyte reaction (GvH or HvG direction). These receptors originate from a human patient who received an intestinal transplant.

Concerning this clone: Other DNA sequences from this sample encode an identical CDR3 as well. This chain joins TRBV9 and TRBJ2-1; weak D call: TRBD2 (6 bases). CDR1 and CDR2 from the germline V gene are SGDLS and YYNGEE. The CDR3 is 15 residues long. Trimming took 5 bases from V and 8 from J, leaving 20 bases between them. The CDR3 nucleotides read TGTGCCAGCAGTTCCCAACTAGCTTCTTTGGATGAGCAGTTCTTC. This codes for CASSSQLASLDEQFF. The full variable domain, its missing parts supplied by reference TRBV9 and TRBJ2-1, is DSGVTQTPKHLITATGQRVTLRCSPRSGDLSVYWYQQSLDQGLQFLIQYYNGEERAKGNILERFSAQQFPDLHSELNLSSLELGDSALYFCASSSQLASLDEQFFGPGTRLTVL.

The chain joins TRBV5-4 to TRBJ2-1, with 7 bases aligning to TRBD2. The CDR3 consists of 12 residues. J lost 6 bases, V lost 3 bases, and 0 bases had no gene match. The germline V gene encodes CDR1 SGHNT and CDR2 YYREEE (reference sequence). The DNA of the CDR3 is TGTGCCAGCAGCTGGACTAGCAATGAGCAGTTCTTC. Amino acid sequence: CASSWTSNEQFF.

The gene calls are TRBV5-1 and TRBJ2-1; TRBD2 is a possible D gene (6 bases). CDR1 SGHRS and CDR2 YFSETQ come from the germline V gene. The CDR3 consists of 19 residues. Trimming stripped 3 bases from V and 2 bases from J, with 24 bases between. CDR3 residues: CASSSSFYSGLPPYNEQFF. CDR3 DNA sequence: TGCGCCAGCAGCTCGTCATTCTACTCGGGACTCCCCCCCTACAATGAGCAGTTCTTC.

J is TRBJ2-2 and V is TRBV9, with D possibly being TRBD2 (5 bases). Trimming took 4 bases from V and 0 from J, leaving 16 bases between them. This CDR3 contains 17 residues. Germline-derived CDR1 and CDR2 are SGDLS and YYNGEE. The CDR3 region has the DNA TGTGCCAGCAGCTTACCCAGGACTGGGCCGAACACCGGGGAGCTGTTTTTT. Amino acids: CASSLPRTGPNTGELFF.

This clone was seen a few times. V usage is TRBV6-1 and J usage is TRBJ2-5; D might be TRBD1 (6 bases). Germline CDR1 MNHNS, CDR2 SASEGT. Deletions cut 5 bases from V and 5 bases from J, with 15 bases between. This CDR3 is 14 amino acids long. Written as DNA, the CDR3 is TGTGCCAGCAGTTATTCGTGGGGGCGGGAGACCCAGTACTTC. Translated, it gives CASSYSWGRETQYF.

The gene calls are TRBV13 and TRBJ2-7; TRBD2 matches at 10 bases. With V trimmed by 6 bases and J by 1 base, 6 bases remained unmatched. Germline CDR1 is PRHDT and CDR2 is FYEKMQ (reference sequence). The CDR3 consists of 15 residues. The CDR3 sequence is CASSNVAGGSYEQYF. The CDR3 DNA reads TGTGCCAGCAGTAACGTAGCGGGAGGTTCCTACGAGCAGTACTTC.